This T cell receptor beta chain came from a study of breast tumors, draining lymph nodes, adjacent tissues. This clonotype was picked up a small number of times. The antigen remains unidentified. The lymph nodes were axillary draining lymph nodes from breast cancer patients. General study findings and limits: Luminal-like breast cancer showed significantly higher tumor–nontumor repertoire similarity than basal-like. Most tumor T cells seemingly derive from lymph node, then expand in tumor. Data only fit, rather than demonstrated, lymph node origin of most tumor T cells.

MiXCR, applied by TCRdb to the multiplex PCR reads, yields one record per CDR3 protein. The sample lists fewer than 300,000 distinct CDR3 sequences; less than 40% were seen once. The receptor was derived from a female donor with breast cancer. Some clones in this sample may be carry-over from other donors' samples. Sequencing was performed on axillary lymph node tissue.

DNA of the CDR3: TGTGCCAGCTCACCAGTCCCCAACACTGAAGCTTTCTTT. Encoded protein: CASSPVPNTEAFF. V gene TRBV18 combines with J gene TRBJ1-1; D unclear. The CDR3 runs to 13 residues. Germline assignment: CDR1 KGHSH and CDR2 LQKENI. Trimming removed 2 bases at V and 2 bases at J, with 6 bases between.